What follows is one TCR beta chain and its context. This record comes from a study of blood T cell repertoires in COVID-19. As for the study in general: PBMCs, B-cell-depleted T cells, or T cells provided the cDNA or gDNA that made up the material.

The CDR3 sequence is 15 residues long. Germline trimming cut 3 bases from V and 7 bases from J; bases unmatched to any gene: 2. The germline V gene encodes CDR1 KGHSH and CDR2 LQKENI. Assay: immunoSEQ multiplex PCR; the TCRdb copy retains only in-frame clones and omits some. The table lists about 110,000 clones, 65% to 80% of them singletons. The rearrangement joins TRBV18 to TRBJ1-6, with 11 bases that match TRBD1. The source of this sequence is a woman between 35 and 50 years old with acute or convalescent COVID-19. Sequenced material: peripheral blood. CDR3 protein: CASSPGTGGNSPLHF. The CDR3 nucleotides read TGTGCCAGCTCACCTGGGACAGGGGGAAATTCACCCCTCCACTTT.